The 26 T cell receptor beta chains below come from one sample, sequenced in a study of T cells after posttransplantation cyclophosphamide. Treatment was busulfan-fludarabine conditioning, a marrow graft, and cyclophosphamide on days +3 and +4. Produced via immunoSEQ multiplex PCR; TCRdb's table is partial and in-frame only. Singletons are absent from the sample, which has roughly 16,000 clones. The sample consisted of PBMCs, taken after allogeneic stem cell transplant with posttransplant cyclophosphamide. These receptors were collected from a female patient under 45 who received an allogeneic stem cell transplant from a related donor, was CMV-positive, and had no GVHD. Part of the T cell pool may stem from the graft donor.

This clone was detected many times. As DNA, the CDR3 is TGCGCCAGCAGCCAAGTTGGGAGCGTAAACACCGGGGAGCTGTTTTTT. Translating gives CASSQVGSVNTGELFF. The chain couples TRBV4-1 to TRBJ2-2; a possible D gene is TRBD2 (5 bases). The CDR3 spans 16 residues. CDR1 and CDR2 (germline): MGHRA, YSYEKL. The germline V and J ends were trimmed by 1 base and 2 bases, with 11 bases remaining between them.

This clone was counted at least ten times. The rearrangement joins TRBV5-3 to TRBJ1-5; TRBD1 matches 9 bases. TRBV5-3 is an ORF; its function is uncertain. Trimming at V came to 0 bases and at J to 4 bases, leaving 14 bases not matched to a gene. The CDR3 is 19 residues long. CDR3 sequence reads: CARSLVRSIWTGENQPQHF. The CDR3 DNA reads as TGTGCCAGAAGCTTGGTTCGGAGCATATGGACAGGGGAGAATCAGCCCCAGCATTTT.

This clone was counted at least ten times. The chain couples TRBV29-1 to TRBJ1-2, with TRBD1 identical over 7 bases. J lost 3 bases, V lost 3 bases, and 7 bases had no gene match. Per germline, CDR1 SQVTM and CDR2 ANQGSEA. This CDR3 region has 14 residues. The CDR3 here is CSVDVGRGYYGYTF. DNA for the CDR3: TGCAGCGTTGACGTCGGCAGGGGGTACTATGGCTACACCTTC.

This clone was counted at least ten times. The J gene is TRBJ2-2, the V gene TRBV9; TRBD2 aligns across 10 bases. J lost 5 bases, V lost 2 bases, and 6 bases had no gene match. There are 16 residues in the CDR3. CDR1 and CDR2 from the germline V gene are SGDLS and YYNGEE. CDR3 residues: CASSVLAGVSTGELFF. The DNA of the CDR3 is TGTGCCAGCAGCGTTCTAGCGGGAGTCTCGACCGGGGAGCTGTTTTTT.

This clone was detected ten times or more. The gene calls are TRBV7-9 and TRBJ2-3; D is possibly TRBD1 (6 bases). The CDR3 contains 15 residues. Germline V gene data show CDR1 as SEHNR and CDR2 as FQNEAQ (reference sequence). V was clipped by 3 bases and J by 0 bases, with 10 bases between them. CDR3 sequence reads: CASSFRGQSTDTQYF. The DNA for the CDR3 is TGTGCCAGCAGCTTCAGGGGTCAGAGCACAGATACGCAGTATTTT. The entire variable domain, with the rest obtained from reference TRBV7-9 and TRBJ2-3, is as follows: DTGVSQNPRHKITKRGQNVTFRCDPISEHNRLYWYRQTLGQGPEFLTYFQNEAQLEKSRLLSDRFSAERPKGSFSTLEIQRTEQGDSAMYLCASSFRGQSTDTQYFGPGTRLTVL.

This clone appeared many times. V gene TRBV10-1 combines with J gene TRBJ2-3, with a weak D call TRBD2 (5 bases). The germline V gene encodes CDR1 WNHNN and CDR2 SYGVQD (reference sequence). The CDR3 sequence is 19 residues long. V lost 2 bases, J lost 2 bases, and 23 bases lay in between. The CDR3 nucleotides are TGCGCCAGCAGTGAGCATAGCATCCCGGCTTCGCGGGCCACAGATACGCAGTATTTT. Residues: CASSEHSIPASRATDTQYF.

This clone was found many times. V and J are TRBV7-9 and TRBJ1-3, with D tentatively TRBD1 (5 bases). V was clipped by 4 bases and J by 2 bases, with 12 bases between them. Germline CDR1 and CDR2: SEHNR and FQNEAQ (reference sequence). This CDR3 comprises 15 residues. The CDR3, as DNA: TGTGCCAGCAGCTCAGTCGGGGGAACTGGAAACACCATATATTTT. It specifies CASSSVGGTGNTIYF.

Ten or more counts support this clone. The chain links TRBV11-1 to TRBJ2-3, with TRBD1 matching over 9 bases. The V gene end was trimmed by 5 bases and the J gene end by 2 bases; junction bases not matched to a gene: 5. This CDR3 has 15 residues. CDR1 is SGHAT and CDR2 is FQDESV in the germline V gene (reference sequence). Here the CDR3 reads CASSVGQGNTDTQYF. CDR3 sequence (DNA): TGTGCCAGCAGCGTTGGACAGGGGAACACAGATACGCAGTATTTT.

Many counts were recorded for this clone. The V gene is TRBV29-1, the J gene TRBJ2-2; the D gene is possibly TRBD1 (5 bases). V was cut by 3 bases and J by 1 base, with 6 bases left in between. Germline assignment: CDR1 SQVTM and CDR2 ANQGSEA. The CDR3 covers 13 residues. The CDR3 DNA is TGCAGCGTTGACAGGGAGAACACCGGGGAGCTGTTTTTT. Translating it yields CSVDRENTGELFF.

This clone was found many times. The CDR3 DNA is TGTGCCAGCAGGACAACAGGGTTTAACGCTGAAGCTTTCTTT. Translation: CASRTTGFNAEAFF. The rearrangement links TRBV2 to TRBJ1-1; tentative D call: TRBD1 (6 bases). CDR3 length equals 14 residues. Germline CDR1 reads SNHLY; CDR2 reads FYNNEI. V was clipped by 6 bases and J by 6 bases, with 17 bases between them.

This clone came up many times. The J gene is TRBJ2-3, the V gene TRBV28; 13 positions agree with TRBD2. V trimming: 5 bases; J trimming: 2 bases; junction bases outside the gene matches: 4. The length of the CDR3 is 16 residues. Germline V gene sequence: CDR1 MDHEN, CDR2 SYDVKM. The CDR3 loop reads CASSPGLAGATDTQYF. Written as DNA, the CDR3 is TGTGCCAGCAGTCCTGGACTAGCGGGAGCCACAGATACGCAGTATTTT.

Turning to this clone: A much larger clone is a single base away; this may be a read error. This rearrangement joins TRBV11-1 to TRBJ2-7, with D possibly being TRBD2 (6 bases). Germline V lookup: CDR1 SGHAT, CDR2 FQDESV (reference sequence). This CDR3 has 13 residues. In nucleotides, the CDR3 is TGTGCCAGCAGCTACCCCGGGAGCAGCGGACATGCTTTC. Residues: CASSYPGSSGHAF.

This clone was seen ten or more times. This chain connects TRBV6-6 to TRBJ2-5; the D gene is possibly TRBD1 (6 bases). V was cut by 2 bases and J by 2 bases, with 12 bases left in between. The length of the CDR3 is 15 residues. CDR1 MNHNY and CDR2 SVGAGI come from the germline V gene (reference sequence). CDR3 in amino acids: CASSYPGQFQETQYF. DNA of the CDR3: TGTGCCAGCAGTTACCCTGGACAGTTTCAAGAGACCCAGTACTTC.

This clone was counted many times. The chain has TRBV10-2 and TRBJ1-4; 8 bases fit TRBD1. There are 14 residues in the CDR3. V lost 4 bases, J lost 6 bases, and 4 bases stayed unmatched. The germline gives CDR1 WSHSY, CDR2 SAAADI. The CDR3 DNA is TGCGCCAGCAGTGGGGGGACAGGTCATGAAAAACTGTTTTTT. This translates into CASSGGTGHEKLFF.

There are many counts of this clone. This rearrangement joins TRBV14 to TRBJ2-2; 7 nucleotides agree with TRBD2. J gave up 0 bases and V 4 bases, and 5 bases lay outside the gene matches. Per germline, CDR1 SGHDN and CDR2 FVKESK. The CDR3 spans 16 residues. CDR3: CASSPHAGANTGELFF. Here the CDR3 DNA reads TGTGCCAGCAGCCCCCATGCGGGAGCGAACACCGGGGAGCTGTTTTTT.

This clone was counted many times. The chain has TRBV27 and TRBJ2-4; possibly TRBD2 for D (7 bases). From germline, CDR1 is MNHEY and CDR2 SMNVEV (reference sequence). V was pared by 8 bases and J by 3 bases, with 14 bases between. The CDR3 length is 14 residues. The CDR3 bases are TGTGCCAGCGGTCACAGGGAGGGCAAAAACATTCAGTACTTC. This codes for CASGHREGKNIQYF.

This clone was seen ten or more times. The chain combines TRBV10-3 with TRBJ2-3, with 16 bases lining up with TRBD2. The CDR3 spans 16 residues. The germline CDR1 and CDR2 sequences are ENHRY and SYGVKD. With 7 bases clipped from V and 4 bases from J, the junction kept 5 bases outside the gene matches. CDR3 sequence: CAINAGLAGGPDTQYF. The CDR3 DNA follows: TGTGCCATCAATGCGGGACTAGCGGGAGGGCCAGATACGCAGTATTTT.

This clone has at least ten counts. The chain links TRBV13 to TRBJ1-4, with 7 bases that match TRBD1. This CDR3 has 15 amino acids. CDR1 and CDR2 from the germline V gene are PRHDT and FYEKMQ (reference sequence). After removal of 5 bases from V and 8 bases from J, the junction contained 11 bases not matched to a gene. This CDR3 reads CASSHRDRGKEKLFF. The CDR3 coding sequence is TGTGCCAGCAGCCACCGGGACAGAGGGAAAGAAAAACTGTTTTTT.

This clone was counted at least ten times. This chain uses TRBV28 with TRBJ2-2; D unclear. V lost 8 bases to trimming and J lost 0 bases, with 16 bases between them. CDR1 is MDHEN and CDR2 is SYDVKM in the germline V gene. This CDR3 is built from 16 residues. The CDR3 is CASSSENLSNTGELFF. As DNA, the CDR3 is TGTGCCAGCTCTTCCGAGAACCTTTCGAACACCGGGGAGCTGTTTTTT.

This clone was counted at least ten times. The J gene is TRBJ1-2, the V gene TRBV13, with no clear D. From germline, CDR1 is PRHDT and CDR2 FYEKMQ (reference sequence). V lost 6 bases, J lost 8 bases, and 16 bases lay in between. This CDR3 region has 13 residues. For the CDR3, the DNA is TGTGCCAGCAGGGGAGGCAGTGAGCGGGGCTACACCTTC. Its translation: CASRGGSERGYTF. The complete variable domain, with remaining parts taken from reference TRBV13 and TRBJ1-2, reads AAGVIQSPRHLIKEKRETATLKCYPIPRHDTVYWYQQGPGQDPQFLISFYEKMQSDKGSIPDRFSAQQFSDYHSELNMSSLELGDSALYFCASRGGSERGYTFGSGTRLTVV.

The table lists this clone with many counts. The chain uses TRBV29-1 and TRBJ1-2; possibly TRBD1 for D (6 bases). The CDR3 is 13 residues long. V lost 2 bases, J lost 5 bases, and 12 bases lay in between. Germline V gene data show CDR1 as SQVTM and CDR2 as ANQGSEA. CDR3 in DNA: TGCAGCGTTGAACAGGGGTATGGGTATGGCTACACCTTC. Amino acids: CSVEQGYGYGYTF.

The sample holds many counts of this clone. The rearrangement uses TRBV5-1 and TRBJ2-3; D gene ambiguous. The CDR3 runs 15 residues. The ends were cut back, 5 bases at V and 4 bases at J, with 17 bases in the middle. From germline, CDR1 is SGHRS and CDR2 YFSETQ. CDR3 loop: CASRLGPASADTQYF. For the CDR3, the DNA is TGCGCCAGCAGACTTGGGCCAGCATCCGCAGATACGCAGTATTTT.

This clone was seen many times. This sequence joins TRBV30 and TRBJ1-2, with no clear D. The CDR3 contains 13 residues. CDR1 is GTSNPN, CDR2 SVGIG, per germline (reference sequence). The V gene lost 6 bases and the J gene lost 2 bases, with 13 bases spanning the gap. As DNA, the CDR3 is TGTGCCTGTCTTACGAACTCCAACTATGGCTACACCTTC. This gives the protein CACLTNSNYGYTF. Drawing the rest from reference TRBV30 and TRBJ1-2, the complete variable domain is SQTIHQWPATLVQPVGSPLSLECTVEGTSNPNLYWYRQAAGRGLQLLFYSVGIGQISSEVPQNLSASRPQDRQFILSSKKLLLSDSGFYLCACLTNSNYGYTFGSGTRLTVV.

Ten or more counts support this clone. The gene calls are TRBV28 and TRBJ1-2, with a tentative D call TRBD1 (5 bases). This CDR3 contains 14 residues. V lost 6 bases to trimming and J lost 6 bases, with 17 bases between them. Germline V CDR1 and CDR2: MDHEN, SYDVKM. The chain's CDR3 is CASRRLSGIDGYTF. CDR3 bases: TGTGCCAGCAGAAGATTATCAGGGATAGATGGCTACACCTTC.

This clone showed up many times. CDR3 DNA sequence: TGTGCCAGCAGCCCCTCGGGACTAGCCAATGAGCAGTTCTTC. It codes for CASSPSGLANEQFF. The chain uses TRBV28 and TRBJ2-1; 9 bases agree with TRBD2. Per germline, CDR1 MDHEN and CDR2 SYDVKM. The trim removed 6 bases at V and 6 bases at J, leaving 6 bases unmatched. The CDR3 covers 14 residues.

In its sample, this clone was seen many times. V is TRBV30 and J is TRBJ2-7; 11 bases are a match to TRBD2. V shed 3 bases and J 4 bases; nucleotides not matched to a gene: 8. Germline-derived CDR1 and CDR2 are GTSNPN and SVGIG (reference sequence). CDR3 length: 15 residues. DNA for the CDR3: TGTGCCTGGAGGGGAGGGACTAGCGGCAAGTACGAGCAGTACTTC. Its protein is CAWRGGTSGKYEQYF.